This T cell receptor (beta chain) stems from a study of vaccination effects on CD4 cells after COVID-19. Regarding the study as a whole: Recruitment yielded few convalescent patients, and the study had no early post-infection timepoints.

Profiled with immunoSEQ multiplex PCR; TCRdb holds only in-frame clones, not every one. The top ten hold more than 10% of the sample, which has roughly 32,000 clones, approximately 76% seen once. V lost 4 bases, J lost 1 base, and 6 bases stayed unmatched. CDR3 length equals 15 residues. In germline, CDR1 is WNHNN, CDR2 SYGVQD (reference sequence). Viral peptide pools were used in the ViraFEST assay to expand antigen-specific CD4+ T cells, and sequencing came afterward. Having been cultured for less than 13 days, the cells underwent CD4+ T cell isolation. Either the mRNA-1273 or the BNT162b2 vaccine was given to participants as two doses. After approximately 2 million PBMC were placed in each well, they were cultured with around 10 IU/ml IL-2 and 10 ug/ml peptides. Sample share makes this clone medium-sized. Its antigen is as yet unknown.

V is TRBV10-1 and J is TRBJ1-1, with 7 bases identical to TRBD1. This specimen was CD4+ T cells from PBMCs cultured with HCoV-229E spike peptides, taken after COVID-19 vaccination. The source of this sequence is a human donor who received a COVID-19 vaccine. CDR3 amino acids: CASSGLGQANTEAFF. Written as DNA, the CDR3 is TGCGCCAGCAGTGGGCTCGGACAGGCGAACACTGAAGCTTTCTTT.